Below, 12 T cell receptor beta chains from the same sample are listed, as sequenced in a study of cytomegalovirus exposure and HLA in healthy donors. PCR was performed using 60 Vbeta and 13 Jbeta primers. Using immunoSEQ multiplex PCR, the repertoire was profiled, and TCRdb retains in-frame clones only, with some absent. The sample holds roughly 260,000 clones; 70% to 90% are singletons and the top ten take approximately 2%. Sequenced sample: PBMCs. The receptors originated from a woman aged 40-49 years in good health and CMV-seropositive.

The CDR3 loop is CASSYLAGGSNEQFF. CDR3 DNA sequence: TGTGCCAGCAGCTACCTAGCGGGAGGGTCAAATGAGCAGTTCTTC. This chain uses TRBV7-9 with TRBJ2-1; 12 bases map to TRBD2. V dropped 4 bases and J dropped 7; count of bases not matched to a gene: 5. Germline lookup yields CDR1 SEHNR and CDR2 FQNEAQ (reference sequence). The CDR3 sequence is 15 residues long. Looking up the rest from reference TRBV7-9 and TRBJ2-1 gives the full variable domain: DTGVSQNPRHKITKRGQNVTFRCDPISEHNRLYWYRQTLGQGPEFLTYFQNEAQLEKSRLLSDRFSAERPKGSFSTLEIQRTEQGDSAMYLCASSYLAGGSNEQFFGPGTRLTVL.

The rearrangement joins TRBV10-3 to TRBJ1-1; D is undetermined. Trimming took off 7 bases at V and 6 bases at J, with 15 bases between the two ends. CDR3 length: 13 residues. The germline V gene has CDR1 ENHRY and CDR2 SYGVKD. The CDR3 is CAIMKAVFAEAFF. Here the CDR3 DNA reads TGTGCCATCATGAAGGCGGTATTTGCTGAAGCTTTCTTT.

The J gene is TRBJ1-2, the V gene TRBV2, with 7 bases identical to TRBD1. The germline gives CDR1 SNHLY, CDR2 FYNNEI. V shed 6 bases and J 3 bases; nucleotides not matched to a gene: 7. This CDR3 contains 14 residues. The CDR3 DNA sequence: TGTGCCAGCAGCGCGCCTACAGGGGACTATGGCTACACCTTC. Protein product: CASSAPTGDYGYTF.

The V and J genes are TRBV30 and TRBJ2-3; the D is unclear. Germline lookup yields CDR1 GTSNPN and CDR2 SVGIG (reference sequence). Trimming cost V 0 bases and J 5 bases, with 6 bases left between them. The CDR3 totals 12 residues. The CDR3 nucleotides read TGTGCCTGGAGTGTACGAGTAGATACGCAGTATTTT. It encodes CAWSVRVDTQYF.

About this clone: Other DNA sequences within the sample encode an identical CDR3. This chain joins TRBV30 and TRBJ1-1, with D uncertain. Germline assignment: CDR1 GTSNPN and CDR2 SVGIG (reference sequence). Trimming removed 3 bases from V and 1 base from J, with 6 bases in between. The CDR3 is made up of 12 amino acids. The CDR3 DNA reads as TGTGCCTGGAGGGCAGAGAACACTGAAGCTTTCTTT. Its translation is CAWRAENTEAFF.

The J gene is TRBJ1-1, the V gene TRBV14; no clear D. The V gene lost 2 bases and the J gene lost 0 bases, with 10 bases spanning the gap. This CDR3 is 15 amino acids long. Germline values: CDR1 SGHDN, CDR2 FVKESK. The DNA of the CDR3 is TGTGCCAGCAGCCAACTGCGTGAGATGAACACTGAAGCTTTCTTT. Translating it yields CASSQLREMNTEAFF.

The V and J genes are TRBV6-1 and TRBJ2-7, with TRBD2 identical over 7 bases. The junction had 12 bases not matched to a gene; V was cut back by 0 bases and J by 4 bases. Germline-derived CDR1 and CDR2 are MNHNS and SASEGT. The length of the CDR3 is 17 residues. The CDR3 is CASSEATWGGSWYEQYF. CDR3 in DNA: TGTGCCAGCAGTGAAGCCACCTGGGGGGGGAGCTGGTACGAGCAGTACTTC.

V is TRBV5-1 and J is TRBJ1-2; TRBD1 aligns across 7 bases. V shed 4 bases and J 9 bases; nucleotides not matched to a gene: 15. Germline values: CDR1 SGHRS, CDR2 YFSETQ. The CDR3 loop spans 15 amino acids. CDR3 in amino acids: CASSLDQGDSRSYTF. The CDR3 bases are TGCGCCAGCAGCCTTGACCAGGGGGATTCTCGAAGCTACACCTTC.

CDR3 in amino acids: CASSDRDNSYEQYF. The DNA of the CDR3 is TGTGCCAGCAGTGACCGGGACAACTCCTACGAGCAGTACTTC. This chain joins TRBV6-6 and TRBJ2-7; possible D gene TRBD1, 6 bases. The V and J ends lost 5 bases and 0 bases respectively, with 11 bases between them. CDR1 is MNHNY, CDR2 SVGAGI, per germline (reference sequence). This CDR3 spans 14 amino acids.

J is TRBJ2-6 and V is TRBV7-9; TRBD2 might be the D (5 bases). V was pared by 8 bases and J by 2 bases, with 13 bases between. Germline CDR1 is SEHNR and CDR2 is FQNEAQ (reference sequence). The CDR3 totals 15 residues. For the CDR3, the DNA is TGTGCCAGCGAGGGTACTCCAACTGGGGCCAACGTCCTGACTTTC. Translation gives CASEGTPTGANVLTF.

This clone was detected a few times. The chain uses TRBV6-1 and TRBJ1-6; tentative D call: TRBD1 (6 bases). CDR3 length: 15 residues. Germline CDR1 reads MNHNS; CDR2 reads SASEGT. V was shortened by 2 bases and J by 13 bases, with 18 bases between the two germline ends. Written as DNA, the CDR3 is TGTGCCAGCAGTGAATTAACAGGGTCGTTGCCGCCCCTCCACTTT. Translation gives CASSELTGSLPPLHF.

The J gene is TRBJ2-3, the V gene TRBV30, with a tentative D call TRBD2 (6 bases). The CDR3 runs 13 residues. CDR1 GTSNPN and CDR2 SVGIG come from the germline V gene (reference sequence). V was trimmed by 1 base and J by 6 bases, leaving 11 bases between them. The CDR3 sequence is CAWSGGGVDTQYF. DNA for the CDR3: TGTGCCTGGAGTGGAGGCGGGGTGGATACGCAGTATTTT.